This T cell receptor (beta chain) was sequenced in a study of blood T cell repertoires in COVID-19. Germline V gives CDR1 MNHEY, CDR2 SMNVEV (reference sequence). The CDR3 spans 16 residues. V lost 3 bases and J lost 4; bases outside the gene matches: 7. The study recruited people aged 18 to 89 years across some 23 US areas. Participants' reported clinical history set cohort assignment. In the authors' workflow: Counts of nucleated cells, estimated from reference gene primer amplification, were obtained. Assay used: immunoSEQ multiplex PCR; TCRdb lists only in-frame clones, some missing. Clone size and V and J calls were adopted from that table, with D and trimming inferred from the DNA. Here the sample spans some 250,000 clones, roughly nine tenths being singletons.

Sequencing was carried out using PBMCs or T cells enriched from blood (not recorded which). The chain carries TRBV27 and TRBJ1-5; 9 bases are a match to TRBD1. This TCR was sampled from a human donor in a cohort exposed to, infected with or recovered from COVID-19 (not recorded which). The donor label of this sample is uncertain. CDR3 sequence: CASSFTGGAKNQPQHF. DNA for the CDR3: TGTGCCAGCAGTTTCACAGGGGGCGCGAAAAATCAGCCCCAGCATTTT.